The TCR beta chain described here comes from a study of cytomegalovirus exposure and HLA in healthy donors. Study-level results: Some TCR beta chains (164 of them) were listed as cytomegalovirus-associated. An analysis was carried out at a later point. It showed that HLA-associated TCR beta chains were more clonally expanded than equally common non-associated chains. The productive fraction for most TCR beta V segments was about 87% or about 30% in an earlier analysis. In vitro work confirmed that a few CMV-associated chains recognize CMV antigens.

The PCR used 60 Vbeta and 13 Jbeta primers. Assay: immunoSEQ multiplex PCR; the TCRdb copy retains only in-frame clones and omits some. This sample carries more than 95,000 clones, over 9% of them seen once, and the ten largest clones take 5.8%. V dropped 1 base and J dropped 9 bases, with 7 bases sitting between them. The CDR3 totals 12 residues. Germline assignment: CDR1 MNHNS and CDR2 SASEGT. This clone has only a few counts. Its antigen is not known. This sequence originates from a man between 40 and 49 years old in good health and CMV-seropositive. Material for sequencing was PBMCs. The chain employs TRBV6-1 and TRBJ1-5; D may be TRBD1 (6 bases). The CDR3 DNA reads TGTGCCAGCAGTGAAGGGGGGCCGCCCCAGCATTTT. Translating it yields CASSEGGPPQHF.